This T cell receptor (beta chain) was captured in a study of blood T cell repertoires in COVID-19. During active infection, Seattle patients enrolled and were then monitored through disease. As processed by the authors: Estimates of nucleated cell counts were drawn from the amplification of reference gene primers. Assay used: immunoSEQ multiplex PCR; TCRdb lists only in-frame clones, some missing. The D gene and trimming were derived from the DNA, and the V and J assignments and clone size from that table. The data hold around 290,000 clones, with 80% to 90% observed a single time. From germline, CDR1 is SGHTA and CDR2 FQGNSA. V shed 5 bases and J 5 bases; nucleotides not matched to a gene: 5. This CDR3 has 13 residues.

The sequenced sample consisted of peripheral blood. The chain links TRBV7-2 to TRBJ1-2; TRBD1 matches at 7 bases. This receptor was identified in a woman aged 70 to 79 with COVID-19, enrolled during active disease. The CDR3: CASSPTGTYGYTF. The CDR3 coding sequence is TGTGCCAGCAGCCCGACAGGGACGTATGGCTACACCTTC.